The next 20 T cell receptor beta chains were all read from a single sample in a study of T cells in Graves' hyperthyroidism and ophthalmopathy. What was amplified from RNA transcripts were TCR beta CDR3 regions. HTBI primers drove first-round RT-PCR of the TCR CDR3. TCRdb recomputed calls from the multiplex PCR reads with MiXCR, one row per CDR3 protein. The data contain some 250,000 distinct CDR3 sequences, about 14% of them singletons. The sequencing sample was made of blood. Receptor source: a woman aged 40 to 49 with Graves' hyperthyroidism that later progressed to Graves' ophthalmopathy.

Many counts were recorded for this clonotype. The genes are TRBV7-8 and TRBJ1-1, with 7 bases lining up with TRBD1. This CDR3 is 16 amino acids long. Unmatched junction bases numbered 10, after V lost 5 bases and J lost 1 base. Germline assignment: CDR1 SGHVS and CDR2 FQNEAQ. The CDR3 reads CASSKMRTGPNTEAFF. For the CDR3, the DNA is TGTGCCAGCAGCAAGATGAGGACAGGACCGAACACTGAAGCTTTCTTT. The variable domain in full, with the rest retrieved from reference TRBV7-8 and TRBJ1-1, is GAGVSQSPRYKVAKRGQDVALRCDPISGHVSLFWYQQALGQGPEFLTYFQNEAQLDKSGLPSDRFFAERPEGSVSTLKIQRTQQEDSAVYLCASSKMRTGPNTEAFFGQGTRLTVV.

In its sample, this clonotype was seen many times. The chain joins TRBV2 to TRBJ2-5, with TRBD1 identical over 7 bases. Germline assignment: CDR1 SNHLY and CDR2 FYNNEI. J lost 12 bases, V lost 5 bases, and 9 bases had no gene match. This CDR3 spans 12 amino acids. The CDR3 reads CASSKPRGGEYF. The CDR3, as DNA: TGTGCCAGCAGTAAACCCAGAGGGGGCGAGTACTTC. Combining the CDR3 with reference TRBV2 and TRBJ2-5 gives the whole variable domain EPEVTQTPSHQVTQMGQEVILRCVPISNHLYFYWYRQILGQKVEFLVSFYNNEISEKSEIFDDQFSVERPDGSNFTLKIRSTKLEDSAMYFCASSKPRGGEYFGPGTRLLVL.

This clonotype appeared many times. This chain joins TRBV20-1 and TRBJ1-2; D is unresolved. Germline CDR1 is DFQATT and CDR2 is SNEGSKA (reference sequence). Trimming removed 5 bases from V and 4 bases from J, with 8 bases in between. The CDR3 has 11 amino acids. Here the CDR3 reads CSAPRTYGYTF. The CDR3 DNA is TGCAGTGCTCCTAGGACCTATGGCTACACCTTC.

This clonotype was recorded at least ten times. The chain combines TRBV9 with TRBJ1-1; D gene unclear. The CDR3 has 13 residues. V shed 0 bases and J shed 6 bases, with 9 bases lying between them. CDR1 and CDR2 (germline): SGDLS, YYNGEE. Written as DNA, the CDR3 is TGTGCCAGCAGCGTAGCCGCAGGTCCTGAAGCTTTCTTT. Translation gives CASSVAAGPEAFF. The full variable domain, in which reference TRBV9 and TRBJ1-1 provide the parts outside the CDR3, is DSGVTQTPKHLITATGQRVTLRCSPRSGDLSVYWYQQSLDQGLQFLIQYYNGEERAKGNILERFSAQQFPDLHSELNLSSLELGDSALYFCASSVAAGPEAFFGQGTRLTVV.

This clonotype was recorded a few times. The J gene is TRBJ2-6, the V gene TRBV6-2 or TRBV6-3, with 7 bases lining up with TRBD2. The CDR3 is 15 amino acids. Germline CDR1 reads MNHEY; CDR2 reads SVGEGT. Germline trimming cut 11 bases from V and 4 bases from J; bases unmatched to any gene: 11. CDR3 in DNA: TGTGCCTCCCGGGAGGCAGGGATCGGGGCCAACGTCCTGACTTTC. Translating it yields CASREAGIGANVLTF.

The chain has TRBV4-1 and TRBJ2-1; D possibly corresponds to TRBD1 (5 bases). The CDR3 has 16 amino acids. Between the trimmed V and J ends, which lost 3 bases and 3 bases, there was a span of 15 bases. CDR1 is MGHRA and CDR2 is YSYEKL in the germline V gene. Here the CDR3 reads CASSHLSGASYNEQFF. The CDR3 DNA reads TGCGCCAGCAGCCATCTCTCTGGGGCGAGCTACAATGAGCAGTTCTTC.

This clonotype occurred many times. The CDR3 is CASSYEGRYEQYF. The CDR3 DNA reads TGTGCCAGCAGTTATGAGGGGAGATACGAGCAGTACTTC. The chain recombines TRBV6-1 with TRBJ2-7; D tentatively fits TRBD1 or TRBD2 (5 bases each). V lost 5 bases and J 4 bases, leaving 12 bases between the germline ends. The CDR3 sequence is 13 residues long. The germline CDR1 and CDR2 sequences are MNHNS and SASEGT.

This clonotype has ten or more counts. The V call is TRBV28, the J call TRBJ2-1; 7 bases align to TRBD1. CDR3 length: 15 amino acids. The germline V gene encodes CDR1 MDHEN and CDR2 SYDVKM. V was pared by 3 bases and J by 8 bases, with 10 bases of the junction left unmatched. CDR3 DNA: TGTGCCAGCAGTTTCGTGGGGACAGTTGAAGATGAGCAGTTCTTC. This translates into CASSFVGTVEDEQFF.

The chain has TRBV7-9 and TRBJ1-1; 7 positions agree with TRBD1. The CDR3 has 15 amino acids. Germline V gene data show CDR1 as SEHNR and CDR2 as FQNEAQ (reference sequence). Germline trimming cut 5 bases from V and 4 bases from J; bases unmatched to any gene: 10. Here the CDR3 reads CASSENRGRGTEAFF. CDR3 DNA: TGTGCCAGCAGCGAGAACAGGGGACGGGGCACTGAAGCTTTCTTT.

This clonotype was detected ten times or more. This chain connects TRBV20-1 to TRBJ1-3; the D is unclear. The CDR3 loop spans 13 amino acids. The V end lost 2 bases, the J end lost 0 bases, and 5 bases lay between the germline ends. From germline, CDR1 is DFQATT and CDR2 SNEGSKA (reference sequence). The CDR3 here is CSARRISGNTIYF. DNA of the CDR3: TGCAGTGCTAGACGGATCTCTGGAAACACCATATATTTT.

This clonotype showed up many times. DNA of the CDR3: TGTGCCAGCAGTTTATGGGGCAGGGGGAAACTCTCTGGGGCCAACGTCCTGACTTTC. Its protein is CASSLWGRGKLSGANVLTF. V and J are TRBV12-3 or TRBV12-4 and TRBJ2-6; 7 nucleotides agree with TRBD1. The CDR3 has 19 amino acids. After removal of 2 bases from V and 0 bases from J, the junction contained 10 bases not matched to a gene.

The chain links TRBV10-3 to TRBJ2-3, with 9 bases aligning to TRBD1. V trimming: 11 bases; J trimming: 5 bases; junction bases outside the gene matches: 11. CDR3 length: 14 amino acids. Germline CDR1 is ENHRY and CDR2 is SYGVKD. The CDR3 region has the DNA TGTGCCTCTACCGGGACAGGGTGGGAAGATACGCAGTATTTT. Protein: CASTGTGWEDTQYF.

This clonotype has a handful of counts. V and J are TRBV5-5 and TRBJ2-3; no definite D call. V lost 3 bases, J lost 3 bases, and 8 bases lay in between. CDR3 length: 13 amino acids. From germline, CDR1 is SGHKS and CDR2 YYEKEE (reference sequence). CDR3 in DNA: TGTGCCAGCAGCTCGTTCGTTACAGATACGCAGTATTTT. Encoded protein: CASSSFVTDTQYF.

This clonotype was detected ten times or more. V and J are TRBV12-3 or TRBV12-4 and TRBJ1-5; D may be TRBD1 (6 bases). Trimming stripped 2 bases from V and 5 bases from J, with 10 bases between. The CDR3 has 14 residues. The CDR3 spells CASSLSGEDQPQHF. In DNA, the CDR3 is TGTGCCAGCAGTTTATCAGGGGAGGATCAGCCCCAGCATTTT.

This clonotype was seen at least ten times. One end of the junction varies from germline; a read error may be responsible. The V gene is TRBV5-1, the J gene TRBJ2-1; no clear D gene. CDR1 and CDR2 (germline): SGHRS, YFSETQ. The CDR3 contains 13 residues. The CDR3 spells CASSLEVAREPFF. DNA for the CDR3: TGCGCTAGCAGCTTGGAAGTAGCACGAGAACCGTTCTTC.

This clonotype was recorded many times. The V and J genes are TRBV11-2 and TRBJ2-1; 9 bases are a match to TRBD2. CDR1 is SGHAT and CDR2 is FQNNGV in the germline V gene. V was pared by 2 bases and J by 4 bases, with 3 bases of the junction left unmatched. There are 15 residues in the CDR3. CDR3 amino acids: CASSLTSGYYNEQFF. The CDR3 bases are TGTGCCAGCAGCTTAACTAGCGGGTATTACAATGAGCAGTTCTTC.

This clonotype was observed many times. The chain uses TRBV6-1 and TRBJ2-7; TRBD2 matches at 8 bases. This CDR3 is built from 16 residues. Germline values: CDR1 MNHNS, CDR2 SASEGT. The ends lost 6 bases at V and 9 bases at J; junction bases unmatched: 19. The CDR3: CASSYGGDMSLGRQYF. The CDR3 DNA sequence: TGTGCCAGCAGCTACGGGGGGGACATGAGCTTAGGAAGGCAGTACTTC.

At least ten counts were recorded for this clonotype. The genes are TRBV19 and TRBJ1-1; no clear D. Germline CDR1 reads LNHDA; CDR2 reads SQIVND (reference sequence). This CDR3 contains 15 residues. V lost 7 bases to trimming and J lost 2 bases, with 17 bases between them. The CDR3: CASMTSAAGNTEAFF. The CDR3 DNA sequence: TGTGCCAGTATGACATCTGCCGCGGGAAACACTGAAGCTTTCTTT.

This clonotype was recorded many times. This sequence joins TRBV3-1 and TRBJ2-7; D might be TRBD2 (5 bases). Germline V gene data show CDR1 as LGHDT and CDR2 as YNNKEL (reference sequence). Trimming shortened V by 3 bases and J by 2 bases, and 14 bases separated the two germline ends. CDR3 length: 15 residues. The CDR3 DNA reads as TGTGCCAGCAGCCAGATGGCGGACTCCGCCTACGAGCAGTACTTC. Translating gives CASSQMADSAYEQYF.

This sequence joins TRBV9 and TRBJ1-3; TRBD1 matches at 12 bases. The V and J ends lost 3 bases and 1 base, in that order; junction bases with no gene match: 8. CDR1 is SGDLS and CDR2 is YYNGEE in the germline V gene. The CDR3 loop spans 18 amino acids. The CDR3 loop is CASSERGDRGLSGNTIYF. CDR3 bases: TGTGCCAGCAGCGAGCGGGGGGACAGGGGGCTGTCTGGAAACACCATATATTTT.